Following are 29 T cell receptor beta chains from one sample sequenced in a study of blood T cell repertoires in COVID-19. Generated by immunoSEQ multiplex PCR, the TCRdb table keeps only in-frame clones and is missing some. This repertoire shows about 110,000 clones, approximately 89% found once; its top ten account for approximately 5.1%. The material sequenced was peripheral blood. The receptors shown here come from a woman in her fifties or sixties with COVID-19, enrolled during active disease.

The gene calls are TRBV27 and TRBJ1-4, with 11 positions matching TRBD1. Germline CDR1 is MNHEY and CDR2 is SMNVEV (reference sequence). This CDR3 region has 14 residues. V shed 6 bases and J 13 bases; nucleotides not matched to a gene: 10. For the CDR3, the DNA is TGTGCCAGCAGCAGACTGGGACAGGGGGGAGCACTGTTTTTT. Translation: CASSRLGQGGALFF.

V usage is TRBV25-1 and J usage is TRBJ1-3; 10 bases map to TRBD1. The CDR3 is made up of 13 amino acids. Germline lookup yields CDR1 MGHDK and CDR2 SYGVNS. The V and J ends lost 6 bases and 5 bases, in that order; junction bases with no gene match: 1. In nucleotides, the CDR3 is TGTGCCAGCAGGGGACAGGGGCGAAACACCATATATTTT. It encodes CASRGQGRNTIYF.

The CDR3, as DNA: TGTGCCAGCAGCCAAACAGGGGCCACTGAAGCTTTCTTT. It specifies CASSQTGATEAFF. This chain uses TRBV5-4 with TRBJ1-1, with 7 nucleotides matching TRBD1. J was trimmed by 4 bases and V by 4 bases; bases with no gene match: 4. The CDR3 covers 13 residues. CDR1 is SGHNT, CDR2 YYREEE, per germline (reference sequence).

The CDR3 region is CSVGAWASGGLQETQYF. The CDR3 DNA sequence: TGCAGCGTTGGAGCTTGGGCTAGCGGGGGACTCCAAGAGACCCAGTACTTC. The chain recombines TRBV29-1 with TRBJ2-5; 10 positions match TRBD2. The CDR3 is 17 amino acids. CDR1 is SQVTM, CDR2 ANQGSEA, per germline. The ends lost 4 bases at V and 1 base at J; junction bases unmatched: 12.

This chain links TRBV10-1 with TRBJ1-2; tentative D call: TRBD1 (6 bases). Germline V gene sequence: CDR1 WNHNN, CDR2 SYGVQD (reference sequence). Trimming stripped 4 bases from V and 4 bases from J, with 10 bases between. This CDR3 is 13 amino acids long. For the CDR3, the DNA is TGCGCCAGCAGTGGGGGACACCCCTATGGCTACACCTTC. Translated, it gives CASSGGHPYGYTF.

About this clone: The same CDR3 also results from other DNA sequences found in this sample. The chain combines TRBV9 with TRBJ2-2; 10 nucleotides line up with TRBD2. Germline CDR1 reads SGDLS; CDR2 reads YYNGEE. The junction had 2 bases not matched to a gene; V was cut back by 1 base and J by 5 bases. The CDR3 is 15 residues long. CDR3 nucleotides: TGTGCCAGCAGCGTATTAGCGGGGGGTACCGGGGAGCTGTTTTTT. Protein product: CASSVLAGGTGELFF.

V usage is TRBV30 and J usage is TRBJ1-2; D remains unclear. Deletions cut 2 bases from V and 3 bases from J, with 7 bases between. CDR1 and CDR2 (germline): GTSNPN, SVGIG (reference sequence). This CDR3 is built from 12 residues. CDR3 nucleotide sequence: TGTGCCTGGAGTCCACAAGACTATGGCTACACCTTC. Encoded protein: CAWSPQDYGYTF.

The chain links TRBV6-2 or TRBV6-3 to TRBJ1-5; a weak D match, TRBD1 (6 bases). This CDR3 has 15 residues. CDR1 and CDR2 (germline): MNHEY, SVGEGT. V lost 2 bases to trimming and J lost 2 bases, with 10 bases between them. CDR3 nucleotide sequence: TGTGCCAGCAGTTACGGCAGGGGAGGCAATCAGCCCCAGCATTTT. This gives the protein CASSYGRGGNQPQHF.

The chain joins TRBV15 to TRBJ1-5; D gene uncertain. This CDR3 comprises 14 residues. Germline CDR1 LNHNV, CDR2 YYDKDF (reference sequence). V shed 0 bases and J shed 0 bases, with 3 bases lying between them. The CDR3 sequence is CATSREYSNQPQHF. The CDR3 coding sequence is TGTGCCACCAGCAGAGAATATAGCAATCAGCCCCAGCATTTT. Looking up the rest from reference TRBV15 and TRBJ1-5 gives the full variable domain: DAMVIQNPRYQVTQFGKPVTLSCSQTLNHNVMYWYQQKSSQAPKLLFHYYDKDFNNEADTPDNFQSRRPNTSFCFLDIRSPGLGDTAMYLCATSREYSNQPQHFGDGTRLSIL.

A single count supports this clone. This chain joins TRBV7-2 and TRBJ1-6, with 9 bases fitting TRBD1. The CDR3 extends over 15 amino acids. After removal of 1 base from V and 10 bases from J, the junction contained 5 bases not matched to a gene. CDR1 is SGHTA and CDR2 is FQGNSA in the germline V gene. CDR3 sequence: CASSLGDRERSPLHF. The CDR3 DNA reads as TGTGCCAGCAGCTTAGGGGACAGGGAACGATCACCCCTCCACTTT.

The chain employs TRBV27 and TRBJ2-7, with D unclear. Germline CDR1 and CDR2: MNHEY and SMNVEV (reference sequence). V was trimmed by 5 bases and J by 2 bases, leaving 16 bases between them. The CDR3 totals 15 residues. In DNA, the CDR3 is TGTGCCAGCAGTCTTGGGTCCGGTCGGGCCTACGAGCAGTACTTC. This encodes CASSLGSGRAYEQYF.

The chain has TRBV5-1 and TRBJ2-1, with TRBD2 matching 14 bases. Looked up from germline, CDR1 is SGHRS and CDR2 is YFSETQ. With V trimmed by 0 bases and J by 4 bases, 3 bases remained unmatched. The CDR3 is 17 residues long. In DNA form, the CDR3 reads TGCGCCAGCAGCTTGGGACTAGCGGGGGGGTTATACAATGAGCAGTTCTTC. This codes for CASSLGLAGGLYNEQFF.

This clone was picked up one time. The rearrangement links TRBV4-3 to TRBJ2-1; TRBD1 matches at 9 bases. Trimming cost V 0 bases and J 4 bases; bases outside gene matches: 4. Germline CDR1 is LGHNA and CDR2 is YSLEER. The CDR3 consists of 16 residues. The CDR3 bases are TGCGCCAGCAGCCAAGAGGCGGGACAGGGATACAATGAGCAGTTCTTC. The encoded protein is CASSQEAGQGYNEQFF.

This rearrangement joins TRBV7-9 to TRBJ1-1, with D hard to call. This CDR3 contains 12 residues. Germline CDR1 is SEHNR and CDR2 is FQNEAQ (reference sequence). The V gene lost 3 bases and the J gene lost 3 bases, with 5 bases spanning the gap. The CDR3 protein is CASSLRDTEAFF. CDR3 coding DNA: TGTGCCAGCAGCTTGCGGGACACTGAAGCTTTCTTT.

CDR3 residues: CASRNQGGGETQYF. The CDR3 region has the DNA TGTGCCAGCCGGAATCAGGGAGGGGGGGAGACCCAGTACTTC. V usage is TRBV19 and J usage is TRBJ2-5; D perhaps matches TRBD2 (7 bases). There are 14 residues in the CDR3. CDR1 is LNHDA and CDR2 is SQIVND in the germline V gene (reference sequence). Trimming took off 9 bases at V and 5 bases at J, with 19 bases between the two ends.

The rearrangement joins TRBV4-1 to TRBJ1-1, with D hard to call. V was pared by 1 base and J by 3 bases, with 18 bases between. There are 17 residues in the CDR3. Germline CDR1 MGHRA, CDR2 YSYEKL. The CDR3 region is CASSQVWAAGRDTEAFF. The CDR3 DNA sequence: TGCGCCAGCAGCCAAGTTTGGGCGGCGGGGAGGGACACTGAAGCTTTCTTT.

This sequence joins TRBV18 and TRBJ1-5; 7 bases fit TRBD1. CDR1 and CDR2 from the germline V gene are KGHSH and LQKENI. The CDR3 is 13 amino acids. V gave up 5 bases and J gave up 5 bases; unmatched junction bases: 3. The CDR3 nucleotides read TGTGCCAGCTCATCAGACAGGGATCAGCCCCAGCATTTT. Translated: CASSSDRDQPQHF.

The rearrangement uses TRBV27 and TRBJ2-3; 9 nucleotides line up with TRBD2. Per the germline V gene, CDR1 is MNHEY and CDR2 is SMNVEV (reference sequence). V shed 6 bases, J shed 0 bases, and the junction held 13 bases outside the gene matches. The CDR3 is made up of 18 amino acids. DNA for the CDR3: TGTGCCAGCAGCCGTCCGGGACTAGCTGGCCTAAGCACAGATACGCAGTATTTT. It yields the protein CASSRPGLAGLSTDTQYF.

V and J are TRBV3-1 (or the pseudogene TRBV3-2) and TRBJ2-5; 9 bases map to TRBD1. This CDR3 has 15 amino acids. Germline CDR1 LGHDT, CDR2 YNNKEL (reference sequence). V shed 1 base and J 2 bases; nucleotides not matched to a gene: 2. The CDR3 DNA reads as TGTGCCAGCAGCCAAGTCGGACAGGGGCAAGAGACCCAGTACTTC. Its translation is CASSQVGQGQETQYF.

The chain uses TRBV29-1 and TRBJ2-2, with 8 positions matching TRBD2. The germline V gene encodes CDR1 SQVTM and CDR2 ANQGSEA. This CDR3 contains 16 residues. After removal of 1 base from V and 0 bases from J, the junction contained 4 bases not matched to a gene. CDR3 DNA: TGCAGCGTTGAAGGGGTAGCGGGGCCGAACACCGGGGAGCTGTTTTTT. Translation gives CSVEGVAGPNTGELFF.

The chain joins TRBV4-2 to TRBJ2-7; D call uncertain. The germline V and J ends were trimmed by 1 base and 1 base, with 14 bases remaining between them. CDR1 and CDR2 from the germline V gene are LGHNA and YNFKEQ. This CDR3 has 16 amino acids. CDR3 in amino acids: CASSQVQTPRSYEQYF. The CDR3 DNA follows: TGTGCCAGCAGCCAAGTTCAAACTCCCCGATCCTACGAGCAGTACTTC.

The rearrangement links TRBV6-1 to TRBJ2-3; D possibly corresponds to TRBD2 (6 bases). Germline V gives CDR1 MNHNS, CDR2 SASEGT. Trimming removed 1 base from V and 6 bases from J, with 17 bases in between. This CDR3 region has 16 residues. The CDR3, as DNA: TGTGCCAGCAGTGAAGATTGGCGGGGAGGTAGGGATACGCAGTATTTT. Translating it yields CASSEDWRGGRDTQYF.

CDR3 amino acids: CASIEGARYEQYF. The CDR3 DNA follows: TGTGCCAGTATCGAGGGGGCGCGTTACGAGCAGTACTTC. V and J are TRBV6-6 and TRBJ2-7, with TRBD1 identical over 7 bases. This CDR3 spans 13 amino acids. Germline V gene data show CDR1 as MNHNY and CDR2 as SVGAGI (reference sequence). With V trimmed by 9 bases and J by 4 bases, 9 bases remained unmatched.

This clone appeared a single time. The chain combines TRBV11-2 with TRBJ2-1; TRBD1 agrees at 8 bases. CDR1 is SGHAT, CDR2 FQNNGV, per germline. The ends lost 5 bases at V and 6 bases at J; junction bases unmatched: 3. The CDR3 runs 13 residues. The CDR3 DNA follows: TGTGCCAGCAGCCCGGACAGGGTCAATGAGCAGTTCTTC. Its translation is CASSPDRVNEQFF. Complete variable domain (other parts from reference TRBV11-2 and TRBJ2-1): EAGVAQSPRYKIIEKRQSVAFWCNPISGHATLYWYQQILGQGPKLLIQFQNNGVVDDSQLPKDRFSAERLKGVDSTLKIQPAKLEDSAVYLCASSPDRVNEQFFGPGTRLTVL.

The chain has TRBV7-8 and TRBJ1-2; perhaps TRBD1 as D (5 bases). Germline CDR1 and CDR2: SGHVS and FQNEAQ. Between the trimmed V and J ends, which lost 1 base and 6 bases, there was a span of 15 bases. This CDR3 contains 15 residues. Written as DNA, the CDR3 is TGTGCCAGCAGCTTAGGGCCACAGGCTACCCATGGCTACACCTTC. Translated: CASSLGPQATHGYTF.

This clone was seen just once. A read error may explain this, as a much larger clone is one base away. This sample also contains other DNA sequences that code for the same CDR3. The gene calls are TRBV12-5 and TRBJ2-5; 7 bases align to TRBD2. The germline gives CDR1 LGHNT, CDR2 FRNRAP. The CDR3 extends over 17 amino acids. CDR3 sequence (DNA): TGTGCTCGTGGTTTGGGGGGGACTGGAGGGCAACAAGAGACCCAGTACTTC. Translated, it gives CARGLGGTGGQQETQYF. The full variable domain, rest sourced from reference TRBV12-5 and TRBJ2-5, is DARVTQTPRHKVTEMGQEVTMRCQPILGHNTVFWYRQTMMQGLELLAYFRNRAPLDDSGMPKDRFSAEMPDATLATLKIQPSEPRDSAVYFCARGLGGTGGQQETQYFGPGTRLLVL.

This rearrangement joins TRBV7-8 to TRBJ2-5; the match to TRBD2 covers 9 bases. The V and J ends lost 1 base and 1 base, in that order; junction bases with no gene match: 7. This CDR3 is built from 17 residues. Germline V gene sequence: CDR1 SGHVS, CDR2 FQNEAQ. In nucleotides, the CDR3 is TGTGCCAGCAGCTTAGAAGTCCTAGCGGGATCCCAAGAGACCCAGTACTTC. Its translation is CASSLEVLAGSQETQYF.

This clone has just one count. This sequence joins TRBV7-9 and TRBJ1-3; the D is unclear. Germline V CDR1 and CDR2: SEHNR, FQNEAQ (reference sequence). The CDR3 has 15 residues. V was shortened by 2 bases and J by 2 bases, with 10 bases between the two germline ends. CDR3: CASSLWPPTGNTIYF. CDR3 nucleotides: TGTGCCAGCAGCTTATGGCCTCCAACTGGAAACACCATATATTTT.

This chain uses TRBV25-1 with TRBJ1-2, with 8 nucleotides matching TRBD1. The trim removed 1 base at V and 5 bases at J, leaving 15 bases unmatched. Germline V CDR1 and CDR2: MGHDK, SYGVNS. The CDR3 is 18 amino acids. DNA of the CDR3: TGTGCCAGCAGTGAATCGGGATCCGGTTGGCAGGGGGCGTATGGCTACACCTTC. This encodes CASSESGSGWQGAYGYTF.